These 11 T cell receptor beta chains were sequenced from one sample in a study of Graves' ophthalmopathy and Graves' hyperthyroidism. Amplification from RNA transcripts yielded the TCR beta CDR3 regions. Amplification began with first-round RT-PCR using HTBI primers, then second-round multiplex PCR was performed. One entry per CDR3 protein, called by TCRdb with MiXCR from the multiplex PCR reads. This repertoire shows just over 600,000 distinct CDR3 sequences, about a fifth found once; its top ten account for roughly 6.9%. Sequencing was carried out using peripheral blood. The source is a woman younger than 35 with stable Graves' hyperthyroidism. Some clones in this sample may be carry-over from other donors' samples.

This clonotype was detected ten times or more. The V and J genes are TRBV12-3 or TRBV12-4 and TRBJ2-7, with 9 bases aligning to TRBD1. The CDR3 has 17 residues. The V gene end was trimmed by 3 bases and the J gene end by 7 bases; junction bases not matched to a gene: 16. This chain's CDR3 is CASSFGSGQGPFEEQYF. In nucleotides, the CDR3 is TGTGCCAGCAGTTTTGGTTCCGGACAGGGGCCTTTTGAGGAGCAGTACTTC.

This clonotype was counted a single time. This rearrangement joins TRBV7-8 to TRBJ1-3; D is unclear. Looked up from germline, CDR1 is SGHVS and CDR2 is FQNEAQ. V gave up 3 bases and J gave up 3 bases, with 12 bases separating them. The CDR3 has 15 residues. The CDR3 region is CASSFRTLGGNTIYF. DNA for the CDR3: TGTGCCAGCAGCTTTAGGACTTTGGGTGGAAACACCATATATTTT.

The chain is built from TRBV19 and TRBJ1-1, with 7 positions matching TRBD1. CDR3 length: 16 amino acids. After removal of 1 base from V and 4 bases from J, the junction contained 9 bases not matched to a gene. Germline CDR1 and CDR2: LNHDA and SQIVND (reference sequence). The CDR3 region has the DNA TGTGCCAGTAGTATAGGTACGGGGAACAGGGGCACTGAAGCTTTCTTT. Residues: CASSIGTGNRGTEAFF. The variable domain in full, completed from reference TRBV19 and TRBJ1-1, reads DGGITQSPKYLFRKEGQNVTLSCEQNLNHDAMYWYRQDPGQGLRLIYYSQIVNDFQKGDIAEGYSVSREKKESFPLTVTSAQKNPTAFYLCASSIGTGNRGTEAFFGQGTRLTVV.

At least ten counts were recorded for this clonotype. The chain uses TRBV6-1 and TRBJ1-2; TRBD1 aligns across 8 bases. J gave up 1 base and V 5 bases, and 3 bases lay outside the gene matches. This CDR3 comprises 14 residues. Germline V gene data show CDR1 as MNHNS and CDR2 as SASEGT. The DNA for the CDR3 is TGTGCCAGCAGTTTAGACAGGGGTAACTATGGCTACACCTTC. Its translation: CASSLDRGNYGYTF.

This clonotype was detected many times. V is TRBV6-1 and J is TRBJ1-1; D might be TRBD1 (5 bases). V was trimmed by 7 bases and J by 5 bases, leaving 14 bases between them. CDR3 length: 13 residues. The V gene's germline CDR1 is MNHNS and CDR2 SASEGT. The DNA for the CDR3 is TGTGCCAGCACCGAGGGGTCAGAAACTGAAGCTTTCTTT. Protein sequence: CASTEGSETEAFF.

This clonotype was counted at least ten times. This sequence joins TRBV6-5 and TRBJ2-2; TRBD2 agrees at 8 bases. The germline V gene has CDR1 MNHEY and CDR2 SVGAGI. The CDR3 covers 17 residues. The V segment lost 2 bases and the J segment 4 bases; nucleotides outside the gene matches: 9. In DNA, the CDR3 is TGTGCCAGCAGTTACGATCCGAGCGGGGGAGTCACCGGGGAGCTGTTTTTT. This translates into CASSYDPSGGVTGELFF.

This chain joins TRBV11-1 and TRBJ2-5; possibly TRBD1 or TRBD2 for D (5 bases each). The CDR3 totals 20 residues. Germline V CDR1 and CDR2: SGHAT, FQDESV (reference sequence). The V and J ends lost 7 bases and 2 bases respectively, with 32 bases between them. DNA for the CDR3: TGTGCCAGCACCTTTGATTCCGGGACGGACTTCTATGATGATCAAGAGACCCAGTACTTC. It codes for CASTFDSGTDFYDDQETQYF. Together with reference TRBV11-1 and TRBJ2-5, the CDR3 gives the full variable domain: EAEVAQSPRYKITEKSQAVAFWCDPISGHATLYWYRQILGQGPELLVQFQDESVVDDSQLPKDRFSAERLKGVDSTLKIQPAELGDSAMYLCASTFDSGTDFYDDQETQYFGPGTRLLVL.

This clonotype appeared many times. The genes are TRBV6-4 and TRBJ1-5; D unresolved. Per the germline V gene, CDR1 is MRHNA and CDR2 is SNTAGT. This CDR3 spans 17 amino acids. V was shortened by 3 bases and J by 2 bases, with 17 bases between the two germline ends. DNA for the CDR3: TGTGCCAGCAGTGATCGTAGCTCGGGGAACCGCAATCAGCCCCAGCATTTT. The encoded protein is CASSDRSSGNRNQPQHF.

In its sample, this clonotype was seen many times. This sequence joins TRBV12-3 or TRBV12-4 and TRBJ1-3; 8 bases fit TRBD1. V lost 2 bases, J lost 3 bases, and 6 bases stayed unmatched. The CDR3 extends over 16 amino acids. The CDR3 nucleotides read TGTGCCAGCAGTTTATTCCACAGGGGGGTTGGAAACACCATATATTTT. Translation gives CASSLFHRGVGNTIYF.

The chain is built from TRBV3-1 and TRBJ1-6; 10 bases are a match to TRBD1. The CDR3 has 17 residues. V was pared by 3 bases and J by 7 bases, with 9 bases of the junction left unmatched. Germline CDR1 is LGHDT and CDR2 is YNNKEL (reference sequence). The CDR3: CASSHYRDRGYNSPLHF. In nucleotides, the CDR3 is TGTGCCAGCAGCCACTACCGGGACAGGGGCTACAATTCACCCCTCCACTTT.

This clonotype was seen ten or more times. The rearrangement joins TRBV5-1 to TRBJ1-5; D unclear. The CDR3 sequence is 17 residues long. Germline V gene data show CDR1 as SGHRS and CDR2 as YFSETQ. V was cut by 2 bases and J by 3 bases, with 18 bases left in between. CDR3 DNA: TGCGCCAGCAGCTTTTTATTCCTGGCAACCCTCAATCAGCCCCAGCATTTT. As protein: CASSFLFLATLNQPQHF. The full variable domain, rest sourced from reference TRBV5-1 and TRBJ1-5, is KAGVTQTPRYLIKTRGQQVTLSCSPISGHRSVSWYQQTPGQGLQFLFEYFSETQRNKGNFPGRFSGRQFSNSRSEMNVSTLELGDSALYLCASSFLFLATLNQPQHFGDGTRLSIL.